This T cell receptor (beta chain) emerged from a study of radiation and T cells in renal cell carcinoma. Time point: blood 4 weeks post-SBRT, at nephrectomy. Treatment described: 15 Gy SBRT to primary tumor, nephrectomy 4 weeks later. Radiation-treated patients gave blood at baseline, week 2 and week 4. TCRdb's copy holds only in-frame clones and misses some; the assay was immunoSEQ multiplex PCR. The table has some 100,000 clones, about 79% seen once. Germline CDR1 is SGHNT and CDR2 is YYREEE (reference sequence). Trimming cost V 4 bases and J 2 bases; bases outside gene matches: 4. The CDR3 runs to 15 residues.

The specimen was blood, collected from a patient whose treatment included radiotherapy and nephrectomy. This receptor was obtained from a man in his fifties or sixties with renal cell carcinoma. The chain combines TRBV5-4 with TRBJ2-3; 10 bases are shared with TRBD1. The CDR3 is CASSIGQGDTDTQYF. Here the CDR3 DNA reads TGTGCCAGCAGCATAGGACAGGGGGACACAGATACGCAGTATTTT.